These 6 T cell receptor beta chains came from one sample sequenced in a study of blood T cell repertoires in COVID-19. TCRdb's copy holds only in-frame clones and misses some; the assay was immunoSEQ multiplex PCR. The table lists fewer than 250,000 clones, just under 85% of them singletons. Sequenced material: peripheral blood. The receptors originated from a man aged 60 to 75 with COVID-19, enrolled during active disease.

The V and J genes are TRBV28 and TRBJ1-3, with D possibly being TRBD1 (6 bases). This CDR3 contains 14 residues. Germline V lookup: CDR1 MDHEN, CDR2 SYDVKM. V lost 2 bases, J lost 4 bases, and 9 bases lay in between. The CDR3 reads CASSLQGYGNTIYF. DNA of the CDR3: TGTGCCAGCAGTTTACAGGGGTACGGAAACACCATATATTTT.

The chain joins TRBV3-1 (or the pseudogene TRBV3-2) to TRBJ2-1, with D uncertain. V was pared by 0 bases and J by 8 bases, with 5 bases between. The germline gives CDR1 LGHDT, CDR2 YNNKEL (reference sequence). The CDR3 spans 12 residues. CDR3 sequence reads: CASSQDKHEQFF. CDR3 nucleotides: TGTGCCAGCAGCCAAGATAAGCATGAGCAGTTCTTC.

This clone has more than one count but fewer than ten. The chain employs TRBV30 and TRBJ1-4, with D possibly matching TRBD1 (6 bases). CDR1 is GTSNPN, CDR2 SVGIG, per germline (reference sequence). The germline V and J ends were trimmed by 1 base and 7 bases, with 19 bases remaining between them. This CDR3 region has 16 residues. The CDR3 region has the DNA TGTGCCTGGAGTGACCATTTACAGGTCAGGGGTGAAAAACTGTTTTTT. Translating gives CAWSDHLQVRGEKLFF.

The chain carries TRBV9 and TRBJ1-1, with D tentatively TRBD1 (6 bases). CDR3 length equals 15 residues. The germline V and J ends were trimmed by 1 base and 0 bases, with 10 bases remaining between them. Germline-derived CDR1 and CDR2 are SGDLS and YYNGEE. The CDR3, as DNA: TGTGCCAGCAGCGTAACGGGACAAATGAACACTGAAGCTTTCTTT. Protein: CASSVTGQMNTEAFF.

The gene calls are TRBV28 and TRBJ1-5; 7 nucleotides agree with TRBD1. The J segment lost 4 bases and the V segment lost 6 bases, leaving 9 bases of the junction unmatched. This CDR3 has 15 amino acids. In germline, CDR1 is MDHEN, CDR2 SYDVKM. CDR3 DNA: TGTGCCAGCAGCTACACGACAGGGCGAAATCAGCCCCAGCATTTT. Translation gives CASSYTTGRNQPQHF.

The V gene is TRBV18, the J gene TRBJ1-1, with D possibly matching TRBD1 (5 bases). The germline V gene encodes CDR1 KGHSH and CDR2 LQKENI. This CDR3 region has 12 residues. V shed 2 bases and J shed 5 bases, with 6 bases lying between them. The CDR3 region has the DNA TGTGCCAGCTCACCAGGGGCGACTGAAGCTTTCTTT. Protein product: CASSPGATEAFF.